The rows below give T cell receptor beta chains drawn from one sample of a study of shared clonotypes between healthy human individuals. Some clones are missing from TCRdb's copy, which holds only in-frame ones; the method was immunoSEQ multiplex PCR. The top ten hold 9.5% to 15% of the sample, which has about 480,000 clones, 75% to 80% seen once. Input material: PBMCs. The receptors here all came from a woman in her forties in good health. Some clones in this sample may be carry-over from other donors' samples. Both conserved end residues are part of each CDR3. The order of the fields is CDR3 protein, CDR3 DNA, CDR3 length, clone size, J gene, D gene, V gene. D genes are given only for firm matches. Clone size is shown for a subset of rows, as once, few, many or a class of expanded clone.

CDR3aa: CASSLAGLATDTQYF
CDR3nt: TGTGCCAGCAGCTTAGCGGGACTAGCGACAGATACGCAGTATTTT
len: 15
abundance: .
j_gene: TRBJ2-3
d_gene: TRBD2
v_gene: TRBV7-2

CDR3aa: CARITGGSGANVLTF
CDR3nt: TGCGCCAGGATTACAGGGGGCTCTGGGGCCAACGTCCTGACTTTC
len: 15
abundance: .
j_gene: TRBJ2-6
d_gene: TRBD1
v_gene: TRBV10-1

CDR3aa: CASSPRTDTGRETQYF
CDR3nt: TGTGCCAGCTCACCACGGACGGACACAGGGCGGGAGACCCAGTACTTC
len: 16
abundance: .
j_gene: TRBJ2-5
d_gene: .
v_gene: TRBV18

CDR3aa: CATRENEKLFF
CDR3nt: TGTGCCACTCGGGAGAATGAAAAACTGTTTTTT
len: 11
abundance: .
j_gene: TRBJ1-4
d_gene: .
v_gene: TRBV27

CDR3aa: CASSWRMQGYGYTF
CDR3nt: TGTGCCAGCAGCTGGAGGATGCAGGGCTATGGCTACACCTTC
len: 14
abundance: .
j_gene: TRBJ1-2
d_gene: .
v_gene: TRBV5-8

CDR3aa: CASSLGVTSGRHEQYF
CDR3nt: TGTGCCAGCAGCTTAGGTGTTACTAGCGGGAGACACGAGCAGTACTTC
len: 16
abundance: .
j_gene: TRBJ2-7
d_gene: TRBD2
v_gene: TRBV13

CDR3aa: CASSLRGTGLGQPQHF
CDR3nt: TGTGCCAGCAGTTTAAGAGGGACAGGGCTAGGTCAGCCCCAGCATTTT
len: 16
abundance: .
j_gene: TRBJ1-5
d_gene: TRBD1
v_gene: TRBV28

CDR3aa: CASSLTPGHRREQYF
CDR3nt: TGTGCCAGCAGCTTGACCCCGGGACACCGGAGGGAGCAGTACTTC
len: 15
abundance: .
j_gene: TRBJ2-7
d_gene: .
v_gene: TRBV5-6

CDR3aa: CASRPAPGLAGAGDYNEQFF
CDR3nt: TGTGCCAGCAGGCCAGCCCCGGGACTAGCGGGAGCGGGAGATTACAATGAGCAGTTCTTC
len: 20
abundance: .
j_gene: TRBJ2-1
d_gene: TRBD2
v_gene: TRBV28

CDR3aa: CASSAVGGGSTDTQYF
CDR3nt: TGTGCCAGCAGCGCCGTGGGGGGTGGGAGCACAGATACGCAGTATTTT
len: 16
abundance: .
j_gene: TRBJ2-3
d_gene: .
v_gene: TRBV7-9

CDR3aa: CASSETGSGANIQYF
CDR3nt: TGTGCCAGCAGTGAGACAGGGTCGGGGGCTAACATTCAGTACTTC
len: 15
abundance: .
j_gene: TRBJ2-4
d_gene: .
v_gene: TRBV2

CDR3aa: CASSEETRYNEQFF
CDR3nt: TGCGCCAGCAGTGAGGAGACTAGATACAATGAGCAGTTCTTC
len: 14
abundance: .
j_gene: TRBJ2-1
d_gene: .
v_gene: TRBV10-2

CDR3aa: CSVAQSFEETQYF
CDR3nt: TGCAGCGTTGCCCAGTCCTTCGAGGAGACCCAGTACTTC
len: 13
abundance: .
j_gene: TRBJ2-5
d_gene: .
v_gene: TRBV29-1

CDR3aa: CASSNSGSTDTQYF
CDR3nt: TGTGCCAGCAGCAACAGCGGCAGCACAGATACGCAGTATTTT
len: 14
abundance: .
j_gene: TRBJ2-3
d_gene: .
v_gene: TRBV7-3

CDR3aa: CASSQGQHTNEQFF
CDR3nt: TGCGCCAGCAGCCAAGGTCAGCATACTAATGAGCAGTTCTTC
len: 14
abundance: few
j_gene: TRBJ2-1
d_gene: .
v_gene: TRBV4-3

CDR3aa: CASSADSYGYTF
CDR3nt: TGTGCCAGCAGTGCAGACAGCTATGGCTACACCTTC
len: 12
abundance: .
j_gene: TRBJ1-2
d_gene: .
v_gene: TRBV6-1

CDR3aa: CASSRLRDSPEKLFF
CDR3nt: TGTGCCAGCAGCCGACTCCGGGACAGCCCTGAAAAACTGTTTTTT
len: 15
abundance: .
j_gene: TRBJ1-4
d_gene: TRBD1
v_gene: TRBV7-9

CDR3aa: CASSPGTGAEAFF
CDR3nt: TGTGCCAGCAGCCCAGGGACAGGCGCTGAAGCTTTCTTT
len: 13
abundance: .
j_gene: TRBJ1-1
d_gene: TRBD1
v_gene: TRBV11-2

CDR3aa: CASSQAWRDDEQFF
CDR3nt: TGCGCCAGCAGCCAAGCCTGGCGGGACGATGAGCAGTTCTTC
len: 14
abundance: .
j_gene: TRBJ2-1
d_gene: .
v_gene: TRBV4-3

CDR3aa: CASSSGSLYGYTF
CDR3nt: TGTGCCAGCAGCTCCGGGTCTCTCTATGGCTACACCTTC
len: 13
abundance: .
j_gene: TRBJ1-2
d_gene: .
v_gene: TRBV5-4

CDR3aa: CSVEDNQGGPQHF
CDR3nt: TGCAGCGTTGAAGATAATCAGGGAGGGCCCCAGCATTTT
len: 13
abundance: few
j_gene: TRBJ1-5
d_gene: .
v_gene: TRBV29-1

CDR3aa: CASSPSLAGGTDTQYF
CDR3nt: TGTGCCAGCAGTCCCAGTCTAGCGGGAGGAACAGATACGCAGTATTTT
len: 16
abundance: once
j_gene: TRBJ2-3
d_gene: TRBD2
v_gene: TRBV28

CDR3aa: CASRLGEMGSGRVSYEQYF
CDR3nt: TGTGCAAGTCGCTTAGGGGAAATGGGAAGCGGGAGGGTCTCCTACGAGCAGTACTTC
len: 19
abundance: .
j_gene: TRBJ2-7
d_gene: .
v_gene: TRBV12-2

CDR3aa: CASSRKRERYTGELFF
CDR3nt: TGTGCCAGCAGCCGAAAGCGGGAGCGGTACACCGGGGAGCTGTTTTTT
len: 16
abundance: .
j_gene: TRBJ2-2
d_gene: TRBD2
v_gene: TRBV11-1

CDR3aa: CASRSYRGIRYEQYF
CDR3nt: TGTGCCAGCAGGTCTTACAGGGGGATAAGGTACGAGCAGTACTTC
len: 15
abundance: few
j_gene: TRBJ2-7
d_gene: TRBD1
v_gene: TRBV27

CDR3aa: CASSADLNTEAFF
CDR3nt: TGTGCCAGCTCCGCCGACCTGAACACTGAAGCTTTCTTT
len: 13
abundance: .
j_gene: TRBJ1-1
d_gene: .
v_gene: TRBV18

CDR3aa: CSLGPGQGRGYTF
CDR3nt: TGCAGCCTTGGCCCGGGACAGGGTAGGGGCTACACCTTC
len: 13
abundance: .
j_gene: TRBJ1-2
d_gene: TRBD1
v_gene: TRBV29-1

CDR3aa: CASSPRTGANYGYTF
CDR3nt: TGTGCCAGTAGTCCAAGGACAGGGGCTAACTATGGCTACACCTTC
len: 15
abundance: .
j_gene: TRBJ1-2
d_gene: TRBD1
v_gene: TRBV19

CDR3aa: CASSFRGQPYNEQFF
CDR3nt: TGTGCCAGCAGCTTCCGGGGACAGCCGTACAATGAGCAGTTCTTC
len: 15
abundance: .
j_gene: TRBJ2-1
d_gene: TRBD1
v_gene: TRBV7-8

CDR3aa: CASRLLDSNQPQHF
CDR3nt: TGTGCCAGCAGACTACTGGATAGCAATCAGCCCCAGCATTTT
len: 14
abundance: .
j_gene: TRBJ1-5
d_gene: .
v_gene: TRBV27

CDR3aa: CASDGDRASYEQYF
CDR3nt: TGTGCCAGTGACGGGGACAGGGCCAGCTACGAGCAGTACTTC
len: 14
abundance: .
j_gene: TRBJ2-7
d_gene: TRBD1
v_gene: TRBV7-9

CDR3aa: CASSQGGRGGQPQHF
CDR3nt: TGCGCCAGCAGCCAAGGAGGCAGGGGGGGTCAGCCCCAGCATTTT
len: 15
abundance: .
j_gene: TRBJ1-5
d_gene: TRBD1
v_gene: TRBV4-1

CDR3aa: CATTPLAGKGADTQYF
CDR3nt: TGTGCCACCACCCCCCTAGCGGGCAAGGGGGCAGATACGCAGTATTTT
len: 16
abundance: .
j_gene: TRBJ2-3
d_gene: TRBD2
v_gene: TRBV15

CDR3aa: CASSLGPTSYNEQFF
CDR3nt: TGTGCCAGCAGCTTAGGGCCGACTTCCTACAATGAGCAGTTCTTC
len: 15
abundance: few
j_gene: TRBJ2-1
d_gene: .
v_gene: TRBV7-6

CDR3aa: CASSIGWTSGRITETQYF
CDR3nt: TGTGCCAGTAGTATAGGCTGGACTAGCGGGAGGATCACAGAGACCCAGTACTTC
len: 18
abundance: .
j_gene: TRBJ2-5
d_gene: TRBD2
v_gene: TRBV19

CDR3aa: CASSSRQGRREKLFF
CDR3nt: TGTGCCAGCAGCTCCAGACAGGGCAGGAGGGAAAAACTGTTTTTT
len: 15
abundance: .
j_gene: TRBJ1-4
d_gene: TRBD1
v_gene: TRBV4-2

CDR3aa: CASSSLMKVDYNEQFF
CDR3nt: TGTGCCAGCAGTTCCCTGATGAAGGTCGATTACAATGAGCAGTTCTTC
len: 16
abundance: .
j_gene: TRBJ2-1
d_gene: .
v_gene: TRBV6-5

CDR3aa: CASSITIRGAGDEKLFF
CDR3nt: TGTGCCAGCAGCATCACTATTAGGGGGGCTGGCGATGAAAAACTGTTTTTT
len: 17
abundance: .
j_gene: TRBJ1-4
d_gene: .
v_gene: TRBV7-9

CDR3aa: CASSLPDGKNTEAFF
CDR3nt: TGCGCCAGCAGCTTACCCGACGGCAAGAACACTGAAGCTTTCTTT
len: 15
abundance: .
j_gene: TRBJ1-1
d_gene: .
v_gene: TRBV5-1

CDR3aa: CASRRAGGRQPQHF
CDR3nt: TGTGCCAGCAGACGCGCGGGGGGACGACAGCCCCAGCATTTT
len: 14
abundance: .
j_gene: TRBJ1-5
d_gene: .
v_gene: TRBV28

CDR3aa: CASSQEDNWAQHF
CDR3nt: TGCGCCAGCAGCCAAGAGGACAACTGGGCCCAGCATTTT
len: 13
abundance: few
j_gene: TRBJ1-5
d_gene: .
v_gene: TRBV4-1

CDR3aa: CASRFSGSLWETQYF
CDR3nt: TGTGCCAGCAGATTTAGCGGGAGCTTATGGGAGACCCAGTACTTC
len: 15
abundance: .
j_gene: TRBJ2-5
d_gene: TRBD2
v_gene: TRBV2

CDR3aa: CASSGTVKETQYF
CDR3nt: TGCGCCAGCAGCGGGACAGTCAAAGAGACCCAGTACTTC
len: 13
abundance: .
j_gene: TRBJ2-5
d_gene: TRBD1
v_gene: TRBV5-1

CDR3aa: CASSSPPGETQYF
CDR3nt: TGTGCCAGCAGCTCCCCACCGGGAGAGACCCAGTACTTC
len: 13
abundance: .
j_gene: TRBJ2-5
d_gene: .
v_gene: TRBV9

CDR3aa: CASSRTSGLRRVPQHF
CDR3nt: TGTGCCAGCAGTCGAACCTCGGGACTCCGTCGGGTGCCCCAGCATTTT
len: 16
abundance: .
j_gene: TRBJ1-5
d_gene: .
v_gene: TRBV2

CDR3aa: CASSITDTQYF
CDR3nt: TGTGCCAGTAGTATTACAGATACGCAGTATTTT
len: 11
abundance: once
j_gene: TRBJ2-3
d_gene: .
v_gene: TRBV19

CDR3aa: CASSALGHSTEAFF
CDR3nt: TGTGCCAGCAGTGCTTTGGGACACTCCACTGAAGCTTTCTTT
len: 14
abundance: .
j_gene: TRBJ1-1
d_gene: .
v_gene: TRBV2

CDR3aa: CASRSPVLNEQYF
CDR3nt: TGTGCCAGCAGAAGCCCAGTCCTGAACGAGCAGTACTTC
len: 13
abundance: .
j_gene: TRBJ2-7
d_gene: .
v_gene: TRBV6-1